This passage covers 4 T cell receptor beta chains from one sample sequenced in a study of blood T cell repertoires in COVID-19. The method was immunoSEQ multiplex PCR; TCRdb's version includes in-frame clones alone and lacks a portion of them. The repertoire holds under 35,000 clones, 85% to 90% seen once, with under 20% in the top ten. Sample: peripheral blood. The receptors derive from an older woman with active COVID-19.

This chain links TRBV3-1 (or the pseudogene TRBV3-2) with TRBJ2-5, with 8 bases fitting TRBD2. The germline CDR1 and CDR2 sequences are LGHDT and YNNKEL (reference sequence). This CDR3 is 14 amino acids long. Unmatched junction bases numbered 2, after V lost 3 bases and J lost 2 bases. CDR3 sequence (DNA): TGTGCCAGCAGCCATAGCGGGGAACAAGAGACCCAGTACTTC. This encodes CASSHSGEQETQYF.

This chain links TRBV19 with TRBJ2-1; the D gene is possibly TRBD1 (5 bases). Between the trimmed V and J ends, which lost 4 bases and 10 bases, there was a span of 11 bases. CDR1 is LNHDA, CDR2 SQIVND, per germline (reference sequence). The CDR3 loop spans 12 amino acids. The CDR3 sequence is CASSSAGYEQFF. CDR3 DNA sequence: TGTGCCAGTAGTAGTGCAGGGTACGAGCAGTTCTTC.

The chain couples TRBV9 to TRBJ2-3; tentative D call: TRBD2 (6 bases). The germline V gene has CDR1 SGDLS and CDR2 YYNGEE. V lost 7 bases, J lost 2 bases, and 11 bases lay in between. This CDR3 has 13 residues. CDR3 amino acids: CASQEGNTDTQYF. For the CDR3, the DNA is TGTGCCAGCCAGGAGGGTAACACAGATACGCAGTATTTT. Full variable domain (rest looked up from reference TRBV9 and TRBJ2-3): DSGVTQTPKHLITATGQRVTLRCSPRSGDLSVYWYQQSLDQGLQFLIQYYNGEERAKGNILERFSAQQFPDLHSELNLSSLELGDSALYFCASQEGNTDTQYFGPGTRLTVL.

This chain connects TRBV7-9 to TRBJ2-1, with D tentatively TRBD2 (6 bases). The CDR3 is 17 amino acids. The germline CDR1 and CDR2 sequences are SEHNR and FQNEAQ (reference sequence). Trimming shortened V by 1 base and J by 0 bases, and 13 bases separated the two germline ends. The CDR3 here is CASSLGGVRSSYNEQFF. In DNA form, the CDR3 reads TGTGCCAGCAGCTTAGGGGGGGTACGAAGCTCCTACAATGAGCAGTTCTTC. Combining the CDR3 with reference TRBV7-9 and TRBJ2-1 gives the whole variable domain DTGVSQNPRHKITKRGQNVTFRCDPISEHNRLYWYRQTLGQGPEFLTYFQNEAQLEKSRLLSDRFSAERPKGSFSTLEIQRTEQGDSAMYLCASSLGGVRSSYNEQFFGPGTRLTVL.